This record concerns one TCR beta chain sequence. The antigen remains undetermined. The data belong to a study of CD8+ T cells in alopecia areata. The study, taken as a whole, reports: Sequencing of scalp tissue also captures the resident alphabeta T cells of normal skin. The study found TCR sharing across patients less clear than in mice, possibly for HLA reasons. Clonality was higher in lesional than normal scalp, especially in alopecia totalis/universalis.

Isolation of CD4+ and CD8+ T cells from PBMCs was achieved by sorting. Sequencing used cDNA as its template, made by extracting RNA and reverse transcribing it. Clones were sequenced by immunoSEQ multiplex PCR, and TCRdb holds only the in-frame ones, with some missing. Of 200,000 or so clones in the sample, more than 55% were seen once. The CDR3 has 16 residues. Per germline, CDR1 SGHDT and CDR2 YYEEEE. V gave up 0 bases and J gave up 0 bases, with 10 bases separating them. This clonotype originated in a human donor in good health. The V call is TRBV5-6, the J call TRBJ2-1, with unresolved D. The sample taken for sequencing was CD8+ T cells sorted from blood. CDR3: CASSLDFLSSYNEQFF. The CDR3 DNA sequence: TGTGCCAGCAGCTTGGATTTCCTGAGCTCCTACAATGAGCAGTTCTTC.